This is a list of T cell receptor beta chains from one sample in a study of T cells in localized non-small cell lung cancer. The method was immunoSEQ multiplex PCR; TCRdb's version includes in-frame clones alone and lacks a portion of them. The table includes some 21,000 clones, around nine tenths detected once. The starting material was peripheral blood, obtained before any cancer treatment. The receptors were sampled from a man aged 35 to 69 with stage I lung adenocarcinoma. CDR3s include the opening cysteine and the closing phenylalanine or tryptophan.

TRBV5-4 | CASSRPVGGGRNEQFF
TRBV5-6 | CASSRYGASTNQPQHF
TRBV9 | CASSQTREWSMVAGYTF
TRBV18 | CASSPAVMNTEAFF
TRBV5-1 | CASSSGLINEQFF
TRBV28 | CASWGFTGELFF
TRBV5-6 | CASSYDRALSPLHF
TRBV28 | CASSLLGNEQFF
TRBV21-1 | CASSKVRQEYTDTQYF
TRBV27 | CASSSQAGPTIGTIYF
TRBV14 | CASSQDRVEQYF
TRBV27 | CASSLQGAGQPQHF
TRBV5-8 | CASSTTGGLLPLHF
TRBV28 | CASSMRQGGLDQPQHF
TRBV2 | CASSTSGLGADTQYF
TRBV18 | CASSPLGRVYNEQFF
TRBV5-6 | CASSLGQGPLDTQYF
TRBV5-1 | CASSPTSGGDNEQFF
TRBV27 | CASRTISMNTEAFF
TRBV9 | CASSVESSGSDEQFF
TRBV7-8 | CASSPIQGESRNIQYF
TRBV6-1 | CASSAALGAEAFF
TRBV6-5 | CASSYSRGSEQYF
TRBV5-1 | CASSLDGRGVDQPQHF
TRBV9 | CASSAGSVPDTQYF
TRBV7-2 | CASSLVPLAGDTQYF
TRBV27 | CASRDSGAAYEQYF
TRBV7-9 | CASSLARNSGNTIYF
TRBV9 | CASSVGLRDRSYEQYF
TRBV6-1 | CASSERALPPFYGYTF
TRBV19 | CASSEDRGRLYEQYF
TRBV6-5 | CAGSNEQELAGELFF
TRBV19 | CASSIDTSGTVEQFF
TRBV15 | CATSRDPHQGLANYEQYF
TRBV28 | CASRRSGQGYQGYEQYF
TRBV9 | CASSPPASPDTQYF